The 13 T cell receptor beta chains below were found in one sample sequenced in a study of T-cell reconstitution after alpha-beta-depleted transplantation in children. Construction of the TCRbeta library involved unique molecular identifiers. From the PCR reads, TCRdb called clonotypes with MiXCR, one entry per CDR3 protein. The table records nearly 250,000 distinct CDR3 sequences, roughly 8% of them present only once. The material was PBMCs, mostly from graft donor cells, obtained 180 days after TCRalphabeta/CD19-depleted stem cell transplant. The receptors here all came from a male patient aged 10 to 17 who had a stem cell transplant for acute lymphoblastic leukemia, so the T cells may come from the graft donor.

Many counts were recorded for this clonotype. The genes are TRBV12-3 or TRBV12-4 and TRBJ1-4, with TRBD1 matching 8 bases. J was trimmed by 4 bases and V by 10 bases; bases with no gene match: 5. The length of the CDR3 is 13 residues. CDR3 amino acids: CATTTGVNEKLFF. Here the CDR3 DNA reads TGTGCCACTACGACAGGGGTTAATGAAAAACTGTTTTTT.

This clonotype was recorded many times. The CDR3 sequence is CSVPGRLEQYF. CDR3 bases: TGCAGTGTCCCCGGCAGACTCGAGCAGTACTTC. The chain employs TRBV20-1 and TRBJ2-7, with D uncertain. The CDR3 spans 11 residues. V shed 7 bases and J shed 6 bases, with 13 bases lying between them. The germline V gene encodes CDR1 DFQATT and CDR2 SNEGSKA (reference sequence).

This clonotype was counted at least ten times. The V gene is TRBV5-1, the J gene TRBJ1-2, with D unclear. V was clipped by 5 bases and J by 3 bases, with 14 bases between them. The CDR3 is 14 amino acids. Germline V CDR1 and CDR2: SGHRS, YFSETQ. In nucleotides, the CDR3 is TGCGCCAGCAGTTGGGGAGGCGGTGACTATGGCTACACCTTC. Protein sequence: CASSWGGGDYGYTF.

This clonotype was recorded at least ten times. The CDR3 bases are TGTGCCAGCAGCCGACAGGGTGGAACTGAAGCTTTCTTT. Amino acids: CASSRQGGTEAFF. The chain employs TRBV7-3 and TRBJ1-1; 7 bases align to TRBD1. This CDR3 spans 13 amino acids. The junction had 5 bases not matched to a gene; V was cut back by 5 bases and J by 5 bases. Germline-derived CDR1 and CDR2 are SGHTA and FQGTGA.

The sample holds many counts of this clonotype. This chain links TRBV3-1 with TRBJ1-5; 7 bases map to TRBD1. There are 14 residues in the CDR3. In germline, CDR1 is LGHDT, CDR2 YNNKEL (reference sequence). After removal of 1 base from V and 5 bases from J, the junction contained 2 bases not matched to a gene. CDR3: CASSQGGGYQPQHF. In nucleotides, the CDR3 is TGTGCCAGCAGCCAAGGAGGGGGCTATCAGCCCCAGCATTTT. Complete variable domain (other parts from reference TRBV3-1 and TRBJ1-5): DTAVSQTPKYLVTQMGNDKSIKCEQNLGHDTMYWYKQDSKKFLKIMFSYNNKELIINETVPNRFSPKSPDKAHLNLHINSLELGDSAVYFCASSQGGGYQPQHFGDGTRLSIL.

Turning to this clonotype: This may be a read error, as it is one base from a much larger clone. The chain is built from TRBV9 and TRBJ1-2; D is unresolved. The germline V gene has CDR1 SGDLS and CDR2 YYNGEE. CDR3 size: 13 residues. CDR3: CATSVSGNYGYTF. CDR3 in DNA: TGTGCCACCAGCGTTAGCGGTAACTATGGCTACACCTTC.

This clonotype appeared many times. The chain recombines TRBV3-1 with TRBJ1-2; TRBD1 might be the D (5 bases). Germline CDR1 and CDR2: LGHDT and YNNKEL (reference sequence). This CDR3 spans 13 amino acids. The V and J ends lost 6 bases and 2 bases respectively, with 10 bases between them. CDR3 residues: CASSWGVNYGYTF. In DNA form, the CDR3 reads TGTGCCAGCAGTTGGGGGGTCAACTATGGCTACACCTTC.

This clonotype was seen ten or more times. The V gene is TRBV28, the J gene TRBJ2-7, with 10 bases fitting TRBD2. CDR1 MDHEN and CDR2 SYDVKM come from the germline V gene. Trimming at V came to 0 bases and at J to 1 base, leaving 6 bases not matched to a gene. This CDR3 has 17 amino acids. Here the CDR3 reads CASSLWRLAGVSYEQYF. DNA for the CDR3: TGTGCCAGCAGTTTATGGCGGCTAGCGGGAGTGTCCTACGAGCAGTACTTC.

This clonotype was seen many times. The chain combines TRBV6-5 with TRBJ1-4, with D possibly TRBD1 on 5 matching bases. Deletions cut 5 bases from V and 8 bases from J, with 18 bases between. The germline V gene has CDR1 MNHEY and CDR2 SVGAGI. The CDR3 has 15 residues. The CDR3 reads CASSRPSGEREKLFF. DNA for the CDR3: TGTGCCAGCAGTAGACCTTCGGGGGAAAGGGAAAAACTGTTTTTT.

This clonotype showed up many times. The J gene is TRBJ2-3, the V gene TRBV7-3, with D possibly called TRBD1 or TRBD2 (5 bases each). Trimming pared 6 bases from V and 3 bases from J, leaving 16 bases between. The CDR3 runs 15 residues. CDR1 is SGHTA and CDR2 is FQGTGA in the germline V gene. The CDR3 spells CASSPTRDHTDTQYF. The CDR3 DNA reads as TGTGCCAGCAGTCCTACCCGGGACCATACAGATACGCAGTATTTT.

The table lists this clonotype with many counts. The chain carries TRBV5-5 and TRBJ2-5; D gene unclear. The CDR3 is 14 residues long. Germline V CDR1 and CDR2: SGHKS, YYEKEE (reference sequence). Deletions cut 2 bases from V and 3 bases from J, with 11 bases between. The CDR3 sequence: CASSFWRQKETQYF. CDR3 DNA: TGTGCCAGCAGCTTTTGGAGACAAAAAGAGACCCAGTACTTC. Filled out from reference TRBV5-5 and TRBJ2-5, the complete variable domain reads DAGVTQSPTHLIKTRGQQVTLRCSPISGHKSVSWYQQVLGQGPQFIFQYYEKEERGRGNFPDRFSARQFPNYSSELNVNALLLGDSALYLCASSFWRQKETQYFGPGTRLLVL.

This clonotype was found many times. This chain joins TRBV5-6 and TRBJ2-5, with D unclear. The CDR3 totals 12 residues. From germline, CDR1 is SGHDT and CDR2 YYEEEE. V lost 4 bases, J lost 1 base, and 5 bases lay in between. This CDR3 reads CASSRSQETQYF. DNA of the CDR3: TGTGCCAGCAGCCGATCCCAAGAGACCCAGTACTTC.

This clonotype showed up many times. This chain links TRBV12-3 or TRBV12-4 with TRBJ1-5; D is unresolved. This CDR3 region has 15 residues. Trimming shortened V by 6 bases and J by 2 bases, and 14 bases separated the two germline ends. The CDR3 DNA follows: TGTGCCAGCAGGCAGTTGGGGATGGGCAATCAGCCCCAGCATTTT. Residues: CASRQLGMGNQPQHF.